These 19 T cell receptor beta chains share one sample of origin, sequenced in a study of blood T cell repertoires in COVID-19. Method: immunoSEQ multiplex PCR; TCRdb's copy keeps in-frame clones and lacks some. Found here are about 180,000 clones, 80% of them singletons; the top ten hold around 15%. The sequenced sample was PBMCs or T cells enriched from blood (not recorded which). The receptor set was obtained from a man in his 60s who had been exposed to COVID-19.

This clone occurred a few times. This sequence joins TRBV7-3 and TRBJ1-1, with D tentatively TRBD1 (5 bases). With 2 bases removed from V and 4 bases from J, the gap between germline ends came to 11 bases. Germline V gene data show CDR1 as SGHTA and CDR2 as FQGTGA. The CDR3 spans 14 residues. The CDR3 sequence is CASSLQGSGTEAFF. CDR3 nucleotides: TGTGCCAGCAGCTTACAGGGCTCGGGCACTGAAGCTTTCTTT.

The chain uses TRBV7-2 and TRBJ1-6; TRBD1 agrees at 8 bases. This CDR3 has 14 amino acids. Trimming took 5 bases from V and 7 from J; bases not matched to a gene: 4. Germline V gene data show CDR1 as SGHTA and CDR2 as FQGNSA. The DNA for the CDR3 is TGTGCCAGCAGCCAGGACAGGGTCAATTCACCCCTCCACTTT. This translates into CASSQDRVNSPLHF. Drawing the rest from reference TRBV7-2 and TRBJ1-6, the complete variable domain is GAGVSQSPSNKVTEKGKDVELRCDPISGHTALYWYRQSLGQGLEFLIYFQGNSAPDKSGLPSDRFSAERTGGSVSTLTIQRTQQEDSAVYLCASSQDRVNSPLHFGNGTRLTVT.

This clone came up once. The V gene is TRBV3-1 (or the pseudogene TRBV3-2), the J gene TRBJ1-5, with D unresolved. This CDR3 has 15 residues. Trimming cost V 0 bases and J 0 bases, with 6 bases left between them. CDR1 is LGHDT, CDR2 YNNKEL, per germline (reference sequence). The CDR3 loop reads CASSQEPGSNQPQHF. The CDR3 DNA reads TGTGCCAGCAGCCAAGAACCAGGTAGCAATCAGCCCCAGCATTTT.

J is TRBJ1-1 and V is TRBV6-5, with a weak D call TRBD1 (5 bases). CDR1 MNHEY and CDR2 SVGAGI come from the germline V gene. V was trimmed by 2 bases and J by 1 base, leaving 14 bases between them. The CDR3 covers 16 residues. The CDR3 loop reads CASSYLSGGENTEAFF. The CDR3 region has the DNA TGTGCCAGCAGTTACCTTTCTGGGGGGGAGAACACTGAAGCTTTCTTT.

This clone appeared a single time. The V gene is TRBV5-4, the J gene TRBJ1-1; 7 bases map to TRBD1. The length of the CDR3 is 14 residues. Germline V gives CDR1 SGHNT, CDR2 YYREEE (reference sequence). V dropped 3 bases and J dropped 4; count of bases not matched to a gene: 6. The CDR3 bases are TGTGCCAGCAGCTCGACAGGGTCGAGCACTGAAGCTTTCTTT. It specifies CASSSTGSSTEAFF.

This rearrangement joins TRBV28 to TRBJ1-4; 8 nucleotides agree with TRBD1. Per the germline V gene, CDR1 is MDHEN and CDR2 is SYDVKM. The junction had 6 bases not matched to a gene; V was cut back by 2 bases and J by 4 bases. The CDR3 covers 16 residues. In nucleotides, the CDR3 is TGTGCCAGCAGTTTAGCAGGGGGCCCAAGTAATGAAAAACTGTTTTTT. This translates into CASSLAGGPSNEKLFF.

V gene TRBV11-2 combines with J gene TRBJ2-5, with a tentative D call TRBD2 (5 bases). Germline CDR1 reads SGHAT; CDR2 reads FQNNGV. There are 14 residues in the CDR3. Trimming pared 5 bases from V and 7 bases from J, leaving 17 bases between. Here the CDR3 DNA reads TGTGCCAGCAGCCGAGGACGGTATCGGGGGACCCAGTACTTC. Amino acids: CASSRGRYRGTQYF.

This rearrangement joins TRBV6-5 to TRBJ1-4, with D possibly TRBD1 on 6 matching bases. CDR3 length: 14 residues. V lost 7 bases and J lost 7, with 16 bases in between. Germline CDR1 is MNHEY and CDR2 is SVGAGI. Here the CDR3 reads CASTHWGRGEKLFF. The CDR3 bases are TGTGCCAGCACCCATTGGGGCAGGGGTGAAAAACTGTTTTTT.

V gene TRBV6-5 combines with J gene TRBJ1-1; 9 bases match TRBD1. J lost 5 bases, V lost 0 bases, and 7 bases had no gene match. This CDR3 spans 16 amino acids. Germline assignment: CDR1 MNHEY and CDR2 SVGAGI. The CDR3 loop reads CASSYSLGQGWTEAFF. CDR3 nucleotides: TGTGCCAGCAGTTACTCGTTGGGACAGGGATGGACTGAAGCTTTCTTT.

The chain is built from TRBV10-2 and TRBJ2-3, with 7 bases matching TRBD1. Germline V gives CDR1 WSHSY, CDR2 SAAADI. This CDR3 has 12 residues. With 6 bases clipped from V and 6 bases from J, the junction kept 3 bases outside the gene matches. The CDR3 region has the DNA TGCGCCAGCAGGGGACAGTGTGATACGCAGTATTTT. Translated, it gives CASRGQCDTQYF.

The V gene is TRBV18, the J gene TRBJ2-1; 13 nucleotides align to TRBD2. The ends lost 3 bases at V and 8 bases at J; junction bases unmatched: 4. CDR3 length: 15 amino acids. CDR1 is KGHSH and CDR2 is LQKENI in the germline V gene. CDR3 region: CASSPRTSGSDEQFF. CDR3 nucleotides: TGTGCCAGCTCACCTCGGACTAGCGGGAGCGATGAGCAGTTCTTC.

The sample holds a few counts of this clone. The chain has TRBV10-2 and TRBJ1-2; the D is unclear. The CDR3 sequence is 14 residues long. V was clipped by 7 bases and J by 0 bases, with 12 bases between them. Germline loops: CDR1 WSHSY, CDR2 SAAADI. CDR3 nucleotide sequence: TGCGCCAGCACACCGGGGTCGGCTAACTATGGCTACACCTTC. Protein sequence: CASTPGSANYGYTF.

The chain recombines TRBV5-5 with TRBJ1-6; D remains unclear. Germline CDR1 is SGHKS and CDR2 is YYEKEE (reference sequence). Trimming pared 6 bases from V and 5 bases from J, leaving 9 bases between. The length of the CDR3 is 13 residues. The CDR3 protein is CASTQGDNSPLHF. CDR3 DNA sequence: TGTGCCAGCACCCAAGGAGATAATTCACCCCTCCACTTT.

This rearrangement joins TRBV7-8 to TRBJ2-3, with D perhaps matching TRBD1 (6 bases). The ends were cut back, 2 bases at V and 1 base at J, with 13 bases in the middle. This CDR3 region has 16 residues. The germline V gene encodes CDR1 SGHVS and CDR2 FQNEAQ. CDR3 DNA sequence: TGTGCCAGCAGCTTAAGTTGGGGGCGGCGCACAGATACGCAGTATTTT. Translated, it gives CASSLSWGRRTDTQYF.

The gene calls are TRBV6-6 and TRBJ2-5, with a possible D match to TRBD2 (6 bases). The germline CDR1 and CDR2 sequences are MNHNY and SVGAGI (reference sequence). The CDR3 is 15 amino acids. The V end was cut by 5 bases, the J end by 5 bases, with 18 bases between. CDR3 DNA: TGTGCCAGCAGTGGAAGTGGGGGAGGTGGGGAGACCCAGTACTTC. Protein product: CASSGSGGGGETQYF.

This clone was detected once. J is TRBJ2-2 and V is TRBV6-5, with D possibly matching TRBD2 (6 bases). V lost 1 base, J lost 0 bases, and 9 bases lay in between. CDR1 is MNHEY and CDR2 is SVGAGI in the germline V gene. This CDR3 region has 16 residues. CDR3: CASSYFGGANTGELFF. CDR3 DNA sequence: TGTGCCAGCAGTTACTTTGGCGGGGCGAACACCGGGGAGCTGTTTTTT.

The CDR3 DNA reads TGTGCCAGCAGCTTGGATGGGAGGATGAGGGACAATGAGCAGTTCTTC. Translated, it gives CASSLDGRMRDNEQFF. This sequence joins TRBV5-6 and TRBJ2-1, with D possibly being TRBD2 (6 bases). The CDR3 runs 16 residues. Per germline, CDR1 SGHDT and CDR2 YYEEEE. Trimming shortened V by 0 bases and J by 5 bases, and 15 bases separated the two germline ends.

The chain carries TRBV5-6 and TRBJ2-5; perhaps TRBD2 as D (6 bases). V lost 4 bases to trimming and J lost 2 bases, with 15 bases between them. Germline V gene lookup returns CDR1 SGHDT and CDR2 YYEEEE. The CDR3 totals 15 residues. CDR3 DNA: TGTGCCAGCAGCCGGGGGACTGCAACTCAAGAGACCCAGTACTTC. Translating gives CASSRGTATQETQYF. Full variable domain (missing parts from reference TRBV5-6 and TRBJ2-5): DAGVTQSPTHLIKTRGQQVTLRCSPKSGHDTVSWYQQALGQGPQFIFQYYEEEERQRGNFPDRFSGHQFPNYSSELNVNALLLGDSALYLCASSRGTATQETQYFGPGTRLLVL.

This clone was seen only a few times. The chain links TRBV3-1 (or the pseudogene TRBV3-2) to TRBJ2-1; D uncertain. The CDR3 consists of 15 residues. The germline V gene encodes CDR1 LGHDT and CDR2 YNNKEL (reference sequence). Between the trimmed V and J ends, which lost 4 bases and 0 bases, there was a span of 10 bases. The CDR3 sequence: CASSPSATSYNEQFF. DNA for the CDR3: TGTGCCAGCAGCCCGAGCGCAACCTCCTACAATGAGCAGTTCTTC.